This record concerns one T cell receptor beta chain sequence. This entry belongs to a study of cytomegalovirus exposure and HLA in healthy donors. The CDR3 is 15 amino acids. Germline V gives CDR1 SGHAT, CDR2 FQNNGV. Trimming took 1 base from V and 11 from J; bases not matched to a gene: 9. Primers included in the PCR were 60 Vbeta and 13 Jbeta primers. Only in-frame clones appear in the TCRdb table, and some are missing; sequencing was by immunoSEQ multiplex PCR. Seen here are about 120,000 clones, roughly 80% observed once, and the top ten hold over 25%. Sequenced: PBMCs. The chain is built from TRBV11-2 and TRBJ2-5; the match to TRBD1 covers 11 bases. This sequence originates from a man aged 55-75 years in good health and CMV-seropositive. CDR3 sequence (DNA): TGTGCCAGCAGCTTAGTAAGGACAGGGGGCATGGGGCAGTACTTC. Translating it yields CASSLVRTGGMGQYF.